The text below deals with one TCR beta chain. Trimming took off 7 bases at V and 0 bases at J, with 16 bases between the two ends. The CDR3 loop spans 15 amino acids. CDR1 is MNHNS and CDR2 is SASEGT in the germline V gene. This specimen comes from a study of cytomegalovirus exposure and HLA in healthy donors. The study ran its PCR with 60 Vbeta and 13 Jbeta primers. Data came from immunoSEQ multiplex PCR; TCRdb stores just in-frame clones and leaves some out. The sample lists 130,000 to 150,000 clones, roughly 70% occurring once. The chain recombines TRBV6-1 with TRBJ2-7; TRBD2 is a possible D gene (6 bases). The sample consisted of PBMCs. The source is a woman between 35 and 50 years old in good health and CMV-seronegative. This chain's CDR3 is CASKEGAGSSYEQYF. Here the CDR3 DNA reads TGTGCCAGCAAGGAAGGGGCCGGGAGCTCCTACGAGCAGTACTTC.